This T cell receptor (beta chain) is from a study of CD8 T cells in Susac syndrome. Study-level findings and limits: The study conceded that relatively few individuals underwent its TCR sequencing and HLA analysis.

This clonotype was observed a handful of times. Antigen unknown. Random hexamers were used to reverse transcribe an amount of roughly 0.45 to 1 ug RNA. An immunoSEQ multiplex PCR generated amplified TCR beta CDR3 products spanning 54 Vbeta and 13 Jbeta. TCRdb redid the calling of the immunoSEQ multiplex PCR reads with MiXCR, one entry per CDR3 protein. The sample gives fewer than 150,000 distinct CDR3 sequences, around nine tenths of which show up once; under 0.25% is in the top ten. The CDR3 is made up of 14 amino acids. The V end lost 1 base, the J end lost 0 bases, and 7 bases lay between the germline ends. The V gene's germline CDR1 is PRHDT and CDR2 FYEKMQ (reference sequence). The authors carried out high-throughput sequencing of TCR beta. They applied it to CD8+ and CD4+ T cells obtained from blood. CD8+ and CD4+ T cells were negatively isolated; TEMRA cells were FACS-enriched.

The TCR was taken from a human donor with multiple sclerosis. Source material: CD8+ T cells from PBMCs. This chain connects TRBV13 to TRBJ2-7; a possible D gene is TRBD2 (5 bases). CDR3 nucleotide sequence: TGTGCCAGCAGCTTAGAGGCGGGCTCCTACGAGCAGTACTTC. This translates into CASSLEAGSYEQYF.